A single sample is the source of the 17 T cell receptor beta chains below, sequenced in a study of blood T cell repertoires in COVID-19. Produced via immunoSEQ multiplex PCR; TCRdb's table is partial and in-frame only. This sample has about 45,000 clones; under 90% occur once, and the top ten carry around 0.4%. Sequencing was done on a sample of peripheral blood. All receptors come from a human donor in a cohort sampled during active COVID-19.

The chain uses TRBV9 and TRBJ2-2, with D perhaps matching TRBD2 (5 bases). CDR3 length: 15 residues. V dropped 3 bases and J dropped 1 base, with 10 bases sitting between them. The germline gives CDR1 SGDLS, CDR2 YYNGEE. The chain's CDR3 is CASSGKRGNTGELFF. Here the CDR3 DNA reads TGTGCCAGCAGCGGTAAACGGGGGAACACCGGGGAGCTGTTTTTT. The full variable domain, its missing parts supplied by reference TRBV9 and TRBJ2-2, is DSGVTQTPKHLITATGQRVTLRCSPRSGDLSVYWYQQSLDQGLQFLIQYYNGEERAKGNILERFSAQQFPDLHSELNLSSLELGDSALYFCASSGKRGNTGELFFGEGSRLTVL.

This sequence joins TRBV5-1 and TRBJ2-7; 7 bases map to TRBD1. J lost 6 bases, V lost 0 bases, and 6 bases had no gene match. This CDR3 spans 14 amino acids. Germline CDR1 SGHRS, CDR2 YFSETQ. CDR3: CASSLGQGVGEQYF. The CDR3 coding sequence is TGCGCCAGCAGCTTGGGACAGGGAGTCGGCGAGCAGTACTTC.

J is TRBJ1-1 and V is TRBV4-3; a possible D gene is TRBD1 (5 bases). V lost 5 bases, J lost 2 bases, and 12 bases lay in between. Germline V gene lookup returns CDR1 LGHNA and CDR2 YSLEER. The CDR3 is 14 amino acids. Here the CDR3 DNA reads TGCGCCAGCAGCTACGACAGACCCAACACTGAAGCTTTCTTT. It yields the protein CASSYDRPNTEAFF.

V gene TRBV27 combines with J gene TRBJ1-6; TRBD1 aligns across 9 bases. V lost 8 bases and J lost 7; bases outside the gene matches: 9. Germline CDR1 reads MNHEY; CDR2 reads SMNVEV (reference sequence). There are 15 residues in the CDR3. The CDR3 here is CASRDRVGVNSPLHF. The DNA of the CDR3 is TGTGCCAGCCGGGACAGGGTTGGAGTCAATTCACCCCTCCACTTT.

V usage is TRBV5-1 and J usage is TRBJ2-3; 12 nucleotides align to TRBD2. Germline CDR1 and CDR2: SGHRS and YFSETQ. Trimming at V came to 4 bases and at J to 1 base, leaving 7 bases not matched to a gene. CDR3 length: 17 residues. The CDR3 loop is CASSPTTSGGRTDTQYF. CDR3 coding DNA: TGCGCCAGCAGCCCCACGACTAGCGGGGGACGCACAGATACGCAGTATTTT.

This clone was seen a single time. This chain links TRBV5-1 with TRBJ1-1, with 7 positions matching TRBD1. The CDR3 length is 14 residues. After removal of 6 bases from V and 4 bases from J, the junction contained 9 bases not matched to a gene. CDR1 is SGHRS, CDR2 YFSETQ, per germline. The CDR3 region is CASTLTGSATEAFF. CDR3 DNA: TGCGCCAGCACCCTGACAGGGTCGGCCACTGAAGCTTTCTTT.

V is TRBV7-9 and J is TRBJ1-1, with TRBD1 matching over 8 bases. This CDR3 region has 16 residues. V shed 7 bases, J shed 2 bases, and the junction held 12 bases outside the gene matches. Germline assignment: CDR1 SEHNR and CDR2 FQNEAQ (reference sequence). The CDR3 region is CASTGGQGLGNTEAFF. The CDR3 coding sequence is TGTGCCAGCACCGGAGGACAGGGTCTAGGAAACACTGAAGCTTTCTTT.

The DNA for the CDR3 is TGTGCCAGCAGCTTGTCAGGGGCACAGCACACTGAAGCTTTCTTT. Its translation: CASSLSGAQHTEAFF. The V and J genes are TRBV5-4 and TRBJ1-1; a weak D match, TRBD1 (6 bases). V gave up 1 base and J gave up 3 bases, with 13 bases separating them. The CDR3 is 15 residues long. Germline CDR1 SGHNT, CDR2 YYREEE (reference sequence). The full variable domain, rest sourced from reference TRBV5-4 and TRBJ1-1, is ETGVTQSPTHLIKTRGQQVTLRCSSQSGHNTVSWYQQALGQGPQFIFQYYREEENGRGNFPPRFSGLQFPNYSSELNVNALELDDSALYLCASSLSGAQHTEAFFGQGTRLTVV.

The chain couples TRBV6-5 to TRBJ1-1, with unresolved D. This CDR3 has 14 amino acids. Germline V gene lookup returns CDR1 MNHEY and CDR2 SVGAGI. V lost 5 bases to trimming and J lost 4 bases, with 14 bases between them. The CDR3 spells CASSHHLKSTEAFF. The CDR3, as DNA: TGTGCCAGCAGTCATCATTTGAAGAGCACTGAAGCTTTCTTT.

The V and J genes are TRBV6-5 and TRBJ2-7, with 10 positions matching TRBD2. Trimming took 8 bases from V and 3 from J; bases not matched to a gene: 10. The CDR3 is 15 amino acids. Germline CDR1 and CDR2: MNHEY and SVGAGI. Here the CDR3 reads CASSKASGGYYEQYF. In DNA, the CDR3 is TGTGCCAGCTCGAAGGCTAGCGGGGGTTACTACGAGCAGTACTTC.

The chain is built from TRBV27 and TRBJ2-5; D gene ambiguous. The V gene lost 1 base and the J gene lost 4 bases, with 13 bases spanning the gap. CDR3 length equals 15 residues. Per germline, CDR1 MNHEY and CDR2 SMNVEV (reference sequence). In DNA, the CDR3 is TGTGCCAGCAGTTTATTGGGCCTAAATGGAGAGACCCAGTACTTC. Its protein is CASSLLGLNGETQYF.

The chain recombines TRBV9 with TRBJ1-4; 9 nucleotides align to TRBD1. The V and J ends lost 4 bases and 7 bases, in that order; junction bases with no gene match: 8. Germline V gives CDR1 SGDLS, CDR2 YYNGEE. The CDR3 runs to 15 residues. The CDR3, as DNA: TGTGCCAGCAGCTTCCGGACAGGGGAGGCTGAAAAACTGTTTTTT. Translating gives CASSFRTGEAEKLFF.

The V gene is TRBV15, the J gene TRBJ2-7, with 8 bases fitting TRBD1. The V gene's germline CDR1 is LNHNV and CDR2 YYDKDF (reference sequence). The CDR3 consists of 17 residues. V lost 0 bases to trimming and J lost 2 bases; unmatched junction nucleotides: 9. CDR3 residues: CATSRDSGTGLTYEQYF. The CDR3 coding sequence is TGTGCCACCAGCAGAGATTCCGGGACAGGCCTTACCTACGAGCAGTACTTC.

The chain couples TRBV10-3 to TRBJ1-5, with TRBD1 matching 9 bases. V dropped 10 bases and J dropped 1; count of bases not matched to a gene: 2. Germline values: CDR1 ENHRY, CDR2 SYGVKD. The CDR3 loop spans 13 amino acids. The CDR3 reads CATGTGSNQPQHF. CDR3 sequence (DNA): TGTGCCACCGGGACAGGGAGCAATCAGCCCCAGCATTTT.

The CDR3 here is CASSAPRGTGVLYTEAFF. In DNA, the CDR3 is TGTGCCAGCAGCGCGCCCCGAGGGACAGGGGTCCTATACACTGAAGCTTTCTTT. The rearrangement links TRBV11-2 to TRBJ1-1; 10 nucleotides match TRBD1. The V segment lost 5 bases and the J segment 3 bases; nucleotides outside the gene matches: 15. The CDR3 is made up of 18 amino acids. CDR1 is SGHAT and CDR2 is FQNNGV in the germline V gene. Complete variable domain (other parts from reference TRBV11-2 and TRBJ1-1): EAGVAQSPRYKIIEKRQSVAFWCNPISGHATLYWYQQILGQGPKLLIQFQNNGVVDDSQLPKDRFSAERLKGVDSTLKIQPAKLEDSAVYLCASSAPRGTGVLYTEAFFGQGTRLTVV.

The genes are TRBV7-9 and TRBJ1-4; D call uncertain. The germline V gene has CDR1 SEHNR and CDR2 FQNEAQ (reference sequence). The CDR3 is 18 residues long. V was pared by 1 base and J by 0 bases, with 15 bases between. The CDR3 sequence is CASSLVLSGSTTNEKLFF. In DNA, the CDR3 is TGTGCCAGCAGCTTAGTTCTGTCAGGTTCCACAACTAATGAAAAACTGTTTTTT.

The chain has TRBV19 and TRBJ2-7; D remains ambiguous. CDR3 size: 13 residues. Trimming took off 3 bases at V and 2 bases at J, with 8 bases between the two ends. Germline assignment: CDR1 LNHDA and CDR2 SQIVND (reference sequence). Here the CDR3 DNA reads TGTGCCAGTAGTATTGAGACAACCTACGAGCAGTACTTC. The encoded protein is CASSIETTYEQYF.